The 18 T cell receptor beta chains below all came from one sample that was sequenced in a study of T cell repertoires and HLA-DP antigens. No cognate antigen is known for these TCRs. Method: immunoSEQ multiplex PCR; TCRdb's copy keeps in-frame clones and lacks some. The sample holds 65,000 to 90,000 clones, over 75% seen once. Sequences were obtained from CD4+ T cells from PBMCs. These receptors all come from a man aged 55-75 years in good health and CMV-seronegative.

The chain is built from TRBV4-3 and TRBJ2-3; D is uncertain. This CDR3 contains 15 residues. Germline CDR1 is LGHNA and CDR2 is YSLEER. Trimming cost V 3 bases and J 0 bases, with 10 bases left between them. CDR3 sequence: CASSQGFLSTDTQYF. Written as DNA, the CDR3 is TGCGCCAGCAGCCAGGGGTTTCTTAGCACAGATACGCAGTATTTT.

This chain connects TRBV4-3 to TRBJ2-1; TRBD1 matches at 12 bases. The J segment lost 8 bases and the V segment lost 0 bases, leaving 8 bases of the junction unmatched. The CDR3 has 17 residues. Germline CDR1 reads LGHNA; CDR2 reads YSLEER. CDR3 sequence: CASSQDLGTGGLDEQFF. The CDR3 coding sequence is TGCGCCAGCAGCCAAGATCTGGGGACAGGGGGCCTCGATGAGCAGTTCTTC.

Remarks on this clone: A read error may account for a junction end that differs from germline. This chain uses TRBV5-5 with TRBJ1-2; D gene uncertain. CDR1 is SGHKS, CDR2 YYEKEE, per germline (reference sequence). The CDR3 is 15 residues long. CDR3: CASSPLNTGNYGYTF. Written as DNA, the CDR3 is TGCGCCAGCAGCCCCCTGAACACGGGAAACTATGGCTACACCTTC.

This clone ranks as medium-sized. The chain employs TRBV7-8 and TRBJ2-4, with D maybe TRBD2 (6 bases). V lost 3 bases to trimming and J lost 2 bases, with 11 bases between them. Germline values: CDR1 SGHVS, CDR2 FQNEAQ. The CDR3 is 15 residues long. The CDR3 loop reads CASSLEGASKNIQYF. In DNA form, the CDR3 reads TGTGCCAGCAGCTTGGAGGGAGCCTCCAAAAACATTCAGTACTTC.

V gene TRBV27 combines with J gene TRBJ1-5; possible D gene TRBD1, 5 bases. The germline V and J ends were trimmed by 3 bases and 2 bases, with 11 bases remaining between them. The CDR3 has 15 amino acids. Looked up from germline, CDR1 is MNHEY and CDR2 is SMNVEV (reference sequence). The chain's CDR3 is CASSFGGIGNQPQHF. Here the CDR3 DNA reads TGTGCCAGCAGTTTTGGGGGGATCGGCAATCAGCCCCAGCATTTT.

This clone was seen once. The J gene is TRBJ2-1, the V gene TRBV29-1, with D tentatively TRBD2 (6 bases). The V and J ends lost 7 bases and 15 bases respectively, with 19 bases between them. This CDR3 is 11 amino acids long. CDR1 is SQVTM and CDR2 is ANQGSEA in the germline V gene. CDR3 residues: CSAAYRDLTFF. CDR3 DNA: TGCAGCGCGGCTTACCGGGACTTGACGTTCTTC.

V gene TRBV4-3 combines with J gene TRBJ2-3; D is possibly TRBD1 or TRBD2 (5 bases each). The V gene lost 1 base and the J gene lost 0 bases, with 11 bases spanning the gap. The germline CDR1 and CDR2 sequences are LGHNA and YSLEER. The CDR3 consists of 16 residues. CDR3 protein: CASSQAARGSTDTQYF. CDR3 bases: TGCGCCAGCAGCCAAGCTGCGAGGGGAAGCACAGATACGCAGTATTTT.

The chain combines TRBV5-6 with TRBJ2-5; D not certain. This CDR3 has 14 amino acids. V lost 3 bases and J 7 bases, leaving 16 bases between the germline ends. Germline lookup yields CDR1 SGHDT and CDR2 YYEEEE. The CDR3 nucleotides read TGTGCCAGCAGCTCGGTTGGCCCCACCGGGACCCAGTACTTC. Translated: CASSSVGPTGTQYF.

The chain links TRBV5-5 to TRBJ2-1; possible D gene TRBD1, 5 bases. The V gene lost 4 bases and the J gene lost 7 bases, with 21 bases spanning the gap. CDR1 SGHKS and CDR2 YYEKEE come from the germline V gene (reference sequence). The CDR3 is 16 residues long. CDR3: CASSRAQGTLGNEQFF. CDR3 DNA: TGTGCCAGCAGCCGGGCCCAGGGCACCTTGGGGAATGAGCAGTTCTTC.

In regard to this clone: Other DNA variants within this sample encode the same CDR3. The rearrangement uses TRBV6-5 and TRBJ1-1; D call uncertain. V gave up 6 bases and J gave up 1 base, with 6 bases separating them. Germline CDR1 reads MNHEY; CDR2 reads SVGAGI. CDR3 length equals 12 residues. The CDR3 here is CASRVGNTEAFF. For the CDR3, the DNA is TGTGCCAGCAGGGTGGGGAACACTGAAGCTTTCTTT.

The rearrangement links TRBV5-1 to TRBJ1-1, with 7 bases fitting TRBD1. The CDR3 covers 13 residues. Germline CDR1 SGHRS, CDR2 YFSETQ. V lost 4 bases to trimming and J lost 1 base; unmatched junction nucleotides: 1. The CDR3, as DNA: TGCGCCAGCAGCCCAGGGGGGAACACTGAAGCTTTCTTT. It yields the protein CASSPGGNTEAFF.

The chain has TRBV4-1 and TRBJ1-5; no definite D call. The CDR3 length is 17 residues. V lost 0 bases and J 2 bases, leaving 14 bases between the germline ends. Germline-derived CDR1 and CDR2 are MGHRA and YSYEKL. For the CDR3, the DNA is TGCGCCAGCAGCCAAGATTGGGGATACGTGGGCAATCAGCCCCAGCATTTT. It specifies CASSQDWGYVGNQPQHF.

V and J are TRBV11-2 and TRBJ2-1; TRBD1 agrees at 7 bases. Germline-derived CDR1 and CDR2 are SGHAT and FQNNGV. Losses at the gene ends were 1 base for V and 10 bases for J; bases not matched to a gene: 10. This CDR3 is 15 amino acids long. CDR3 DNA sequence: TGTGCCAGCAGCTTAGGCAGACAGGGCCGGGTGGAGCAGTTCTTC. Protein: CASSLGRQGRVEQFF.

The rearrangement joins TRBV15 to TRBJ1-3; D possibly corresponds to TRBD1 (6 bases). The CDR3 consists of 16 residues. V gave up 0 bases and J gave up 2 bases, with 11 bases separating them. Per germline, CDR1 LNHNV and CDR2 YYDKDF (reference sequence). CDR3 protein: CATSRDGGRTGNTIYF. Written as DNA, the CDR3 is TGTGCCACCAGCAGAGACGGGGGCCGAACTGGAAACACCATATATTTT.

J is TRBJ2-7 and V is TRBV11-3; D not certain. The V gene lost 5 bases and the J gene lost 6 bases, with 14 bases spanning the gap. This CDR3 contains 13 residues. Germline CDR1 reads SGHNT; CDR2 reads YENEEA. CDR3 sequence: CASSKGREAEQYF. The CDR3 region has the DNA TGTGCCAGCAGCAAGGGAAGGGAAGCCGAGCAGTACTTC.

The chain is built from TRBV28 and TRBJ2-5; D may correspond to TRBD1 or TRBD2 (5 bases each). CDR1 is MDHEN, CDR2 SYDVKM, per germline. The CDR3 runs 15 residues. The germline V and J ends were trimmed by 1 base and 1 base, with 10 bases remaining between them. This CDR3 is CASSLSPGSQETQYF. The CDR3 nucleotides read TGTGCCAGCAGTTTATCCCCAGGGAGCCAAGAGACCCAGTACTTC.

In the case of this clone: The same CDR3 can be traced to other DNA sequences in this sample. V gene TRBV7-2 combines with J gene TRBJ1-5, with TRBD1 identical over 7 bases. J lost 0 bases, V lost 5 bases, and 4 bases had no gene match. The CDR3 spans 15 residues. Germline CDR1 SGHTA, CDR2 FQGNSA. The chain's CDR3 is CASSLQGLSNQPQHF. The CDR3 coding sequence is TGTGCCAGCAGCCTACAGGGGCTTAGCAATCAGCCCCAGCATTTT.

The CDR3 DNA is TGTGCCAGTAGTACGAGGACAGTCGATAATGAAAAACTGTTTTTT. It specifies CASSTRTVDNEKLFF. The chain joins TRBV19 to TRBJ1-4; weak D call: TRBD1 (6 bases). Trimming pared 4 bases from V and 4 bases from J, leaving 13 bases between. This CDR3 spans 15 amino acids. Per the germline V gene, CDR1 is LNHDA and CDR2 is SQIVND (reference sequence). Full variable domain (missing parts from reference TRBV19 and TRBJ1-4): DGGITQSPKYLFRKEGQNVTLSCEQNLNHDAMYWYRQDPGQGLRLIYYSQIVNDFQKGDIAEGYSVSREKKESFPLTVTSAQKNPTAFYLCASSTRTVDNEKLFFGSGTQLSVL.